Shown below are 13 T cell receptor beta chains from a single sample sequenced in a study of beta chain features in type 1 diabetes. The isolated RNA, all of it, was reverse transcribed, so expressed TCRB transcripts were what got sequenced. Data came from immunoSEQ multiplex PCR; TCRdb stores just in-frame clones and leaves some out. The sample contains around 280,000 clones, 15% of which appear only once. These TCRs' antigens remain unknown. Study-wide points: TCRB CDR3s were moderately but significantly shorter in Type 1 diabetes patients in all four CD4+ subsets.

Sequenced: naive CD4+ T cells from blood. The receptors originated from a man younger than 35 with type 1 diabetes.

This clone came up a few times. The chain recombines TRBV7-9 with TRBJ2-6; 10 positions match TRBD1. With V trimmed by 1 base and J by 4 bases, 7 bases remained unmatched. Germline values: CDR1 SEHNR, CDR2 FQNEAQ (reference sequence). CDR3 length equals 18 residues. CDR3 nucleotides: TGTGCCAGCAGCTTAGTCTGGACAGGGGGGGACGGGGCCAACGTCCTGACTTTC. Its translation is CASSLVWTGGDGANVLTF.

This rearrangement joins TRBV7-2 to TRBJ2-3; 8 bases map to TRBD2. Germline CDR1 is SGHTA and CDR2 is FQGNSA. Trimming took 10 bases from V and 0 from J; bases not matched to a gene: 6. CDR3 size: 14 residues. The CDR3 nucleotides are TGTGCCACCCTACGCGGGAGGAGCACAGATACGCAGTATTTT. Translated: CATLRGRSTDTQYF.

The chain links TRBV28 to TRBJ2-4, with D perhaps matching TRBD1 (6 bases). The CDR3 is made up of 13 amino acids. The germline V gene encodes CDR1 MDHEN and CDR2 SYDVKM. The V and J ends lost 1 base and 13 bases respectively, with 14 bases between them. The CDR3 coding sequence is TGTGCCAGCAGTTTATATTACAGGGAAAGGCAGTACTTC. Translating it yields CASSLYYRERQYF.

The CDR3 is CSARGRGPQHF. CDR3 in DNA: TGCAGTGCTAGAGGTCGGGGGCCCCAGCATTTT. V and J are TRBV20-1 and TRBJ1-5, with D uncertain. CDR3 length: 11 amino acids. The ends were cut back, 1 base at V and 9 bases at J, with 7 bases in the middle. Looked up from germline, CDR1 is DFQATT and CDR2 is SNEGSKA (reference sequence).

The genes are TRBV5-4 and TRBJ2-3; 10 bases line up with TRBD2. The CDR3 loop spans 15 amino acids. The germline V gene has CDR1 SGHNT and CDR2 YYREEE (reference sequence). Trimming at V came to 0 bases and at J to 5 bases, leaving 3 bases not matched to a gene. CDR3 in amino acids: CASSLAASGRDTQYF. DNA of the CDR3: TGTGCCAGCAGCTTGGCTGCTAGCGGGAGAGATACGCAGTATTTT.

V usage is TRBV11-2 and J usage is TRBJ1-5, with 9 bases matching TRBD1. The CDR3 consists of 16 residues. The V gene's germline CDR1 is SGHAT and CDR2 FQNNGV. J gave up 3 bases and V 5 bases, and 8 bases lay outside the gene matches. CDR3 nucleotides: TGTGCCAGCAGCGTGGGACAGGGCAGTGCCAATCAGCCCCAGCATTTT. Its translation: CASSVGQGSANQPQHF.

This chain uses TRBV11-2 with TRBJ2-3; D uncertain. Germline values: CDR1 SGHAT, CDR2 FQNNGV. CDR3 length equals 15 residues. Trimming removed 0 bases at V and 4 bases at J, with 11 bases between. CDR3 region: CASSLDFLVPDTQYF. The CDR3 DNA is TGTGCCAGCAGCTTAGATTTCCTAGTCCCAGATACGCAGTATTTT.

The chain combines TRBV5-1 with TRBJ2-3; 10 nucleotides align to TRBD1. Germline V CDR1 and CDR2: SGHRS, YFSETQ. The V and J ends lost 6 bases and 2 bases, in that order; junction bases with no gene match: 3. The CDR3 is 14 residues long. The DNA for the CDR3 is TGCGCCAGCAAGACAGGGGGCGTCACAGATACGCAGTATTTT. Its translation: CASKTGGVTDTQYF.

The chain carries TRBV18 and TRBJ2-5; D is perhaps TRBD1 (6 bases). CDR1 is KGHSH, CDR2 LQKENI, per germline. V was trimmed by 6 bases and J by 5 bases, leaving 16 bases between them. CDR3 length equals 14 residues. CDR3 in DNA: TGTGCCAGCTCCCAGGGGCCGACGGTGGAGACCCAGTACTTC. Amino acids: CASSQGPTVETQYF.

The chain carries TRBV15 and TRBJ1-2; D call uncertain. Germline V gives CDR1 LNHNV, CDR2 YYDKDF (reference sequence). V was cut by 4 bases and J by 0 bases, with 12 bases left in between. This CDR3 is 15 amino acids long. DNA of the CDR3: TGTGCCACCAGCAAAGATCCAAACTCTAACTATGGCTACACCTTC. It translates to CATSKDPNSNYGYTF. Filled out from reference TRBV15 and TRBJ1-2, the complete variable domain reads DAMVIQNPRYQVTQFGKPVTLSCSQTLNHNVMYWYQQKSSQAPKLLFHYYDKDFNNEADTPDNFQSRRPNTSFCFLDIRSPGLGDTAMYLCATSKDPNSNYGYTFGSGTRLTVV.

The chain carries TRBV19 and TRBJ2-3; unclear D gene. Trimming cost V 5 bases and J 6 bases, with 6 bases left between them. CDR1 and CDR2 (germline): LNHDA, SQIVND (reference sequence). The CDR3 spans 11 residues. In DNA form, the CDR3 reads TGTGCCAGTAGTGAGTGGGATACGCAGTATTTT. Protein product: CASSEWDTQYF.

This clone was seen more than once but under ten times. V and J are TRBV6-5 and TRBJ2-3; 8 bases are a match to TRBD1. The J segment lost 1 base and the V segment lost 6 bases, leaving 3 bases of the junction unmatched. Germline CDR1 MNHEY, CDR2 SVGAGI. The CDR3 spans 14 residues. The DNA of the CDR3 is TGTGCCAGCAGATTGGGACAGGGCACAGATACGCAGTATTTT. It specifies CASRLGQGTDTQYF.

This clone has just a few counts. The V and J genes are TRBV19 and TRBJ2-1, with 9 bases identical to TRBD1. Germline V gene sequence: CDR1 LNHDA, CDR2 SQIVND (reference sequence). Trimming cost V 4 bases and J 3 bases; bases outside gene matches: 7. The CDR3 is 16 amino acids. CDR3 region: CASSRLQGAGYNEQFF. The DNA for the CDR3 is TGTGCCAGTAGTAGACTACAGGGGGCGGGCTACAATGAGCAGTTCTTC.